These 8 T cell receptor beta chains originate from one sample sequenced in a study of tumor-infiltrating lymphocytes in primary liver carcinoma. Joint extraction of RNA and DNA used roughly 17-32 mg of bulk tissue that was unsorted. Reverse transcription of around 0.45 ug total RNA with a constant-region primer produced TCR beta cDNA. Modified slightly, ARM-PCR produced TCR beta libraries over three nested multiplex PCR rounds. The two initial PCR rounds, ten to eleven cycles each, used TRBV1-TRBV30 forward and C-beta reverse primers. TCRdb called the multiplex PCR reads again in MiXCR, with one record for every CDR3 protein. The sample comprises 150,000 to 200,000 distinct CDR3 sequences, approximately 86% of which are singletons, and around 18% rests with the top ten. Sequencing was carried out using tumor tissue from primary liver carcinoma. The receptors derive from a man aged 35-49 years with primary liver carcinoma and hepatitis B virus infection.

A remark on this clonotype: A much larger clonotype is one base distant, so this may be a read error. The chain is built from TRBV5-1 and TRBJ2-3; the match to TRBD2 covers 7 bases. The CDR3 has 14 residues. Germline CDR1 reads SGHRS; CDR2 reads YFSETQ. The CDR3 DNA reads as TGCGCCAGCATGAGCGGGGACGGGGGAGATAAGCAGTATTTT. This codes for CASMSGDGGDKQYF.

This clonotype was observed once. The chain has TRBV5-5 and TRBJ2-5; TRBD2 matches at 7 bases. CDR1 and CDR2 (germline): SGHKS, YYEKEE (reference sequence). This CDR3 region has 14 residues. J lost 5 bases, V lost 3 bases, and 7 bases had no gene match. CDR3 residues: CASSSKTSEETQYF. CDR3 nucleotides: TGTGCCAGCAGCTCGAAAACTAGCGAGGAGACCCAGTACTTC.

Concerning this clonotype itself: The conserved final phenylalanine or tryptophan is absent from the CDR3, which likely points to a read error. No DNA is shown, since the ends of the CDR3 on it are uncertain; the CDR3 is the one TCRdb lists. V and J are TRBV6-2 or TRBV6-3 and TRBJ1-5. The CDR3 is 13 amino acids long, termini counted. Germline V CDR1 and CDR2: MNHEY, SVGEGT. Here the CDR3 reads CASSYDSYHSHHI.

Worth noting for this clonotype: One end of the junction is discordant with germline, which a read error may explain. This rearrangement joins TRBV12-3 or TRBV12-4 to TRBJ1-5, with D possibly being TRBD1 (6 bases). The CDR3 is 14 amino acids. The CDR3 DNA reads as TGTGCCAGCAGTCAACAGGGTCGCAATCAGCCCCACCATTTT. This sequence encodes CASSQQGRNQPHHF.

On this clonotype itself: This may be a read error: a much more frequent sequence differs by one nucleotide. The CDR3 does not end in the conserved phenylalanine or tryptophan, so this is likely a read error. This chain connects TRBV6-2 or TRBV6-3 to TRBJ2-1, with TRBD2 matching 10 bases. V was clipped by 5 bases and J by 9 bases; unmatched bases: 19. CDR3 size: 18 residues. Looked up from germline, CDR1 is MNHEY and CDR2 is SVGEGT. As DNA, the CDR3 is TGTGCCAGCAGTCCCCCGGCTAGCGGGAGTGTAGAGAGGGGTGAGCAGTTCTCC. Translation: CASSPPASGSVERGEQFS.

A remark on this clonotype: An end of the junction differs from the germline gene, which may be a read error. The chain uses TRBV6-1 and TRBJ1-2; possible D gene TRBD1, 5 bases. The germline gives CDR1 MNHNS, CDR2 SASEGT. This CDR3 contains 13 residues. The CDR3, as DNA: TGTGTCAGCACAGGAAAGGGGATTTATGGCTACAGCTTC. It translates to CVSTGKGIYGYSF.

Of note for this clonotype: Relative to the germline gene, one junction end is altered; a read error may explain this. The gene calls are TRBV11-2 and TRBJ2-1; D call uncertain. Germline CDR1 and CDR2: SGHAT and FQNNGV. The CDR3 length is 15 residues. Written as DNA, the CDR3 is TGTGTCAGCAGCCCCGAGACTTCCTCCTACAATGAGCAGTTCTTC. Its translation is CVSSPETSSYNEQFF.

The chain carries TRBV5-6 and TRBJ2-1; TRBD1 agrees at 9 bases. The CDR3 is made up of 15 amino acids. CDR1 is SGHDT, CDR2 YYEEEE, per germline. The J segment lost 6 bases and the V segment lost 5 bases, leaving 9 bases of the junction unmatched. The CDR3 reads CASSLRDRAINEQFF. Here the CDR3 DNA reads TGTGCCAGCAGTCTCCGGGACAGGGCTATCAATGAGCAGTTCTTC.